The rows below give T cell receptor beta chains drawn from one sample of a study of CD8 T cells in Susac syndrome. TCRdb re-analysed the immunoSEQ multiplex PCR reads in MiXCR, keeping a single row per CDR3 protein. This sample has roughly 120,000 distinct CDR3 sequences, with over 85% found just once. The sample was CD4+ T cells from PBMCs. These receptors came from a human donor in good health. The CDR3 runs from the conserved cysteine through the conserved F or W. D genes are given only for firm matches. Clone size appears in some rows only: once, few, many, or a class for an expanded clone.

d_call: -; v_call: TRBV7-2; j_call: TRBJ2-5; clone_size: -; cdr3_nt: TGTGCCAGCAGCTTAGAGGGGGGGACGGGGACCCAGTACTTC; cdr3_aa: CASSLEGGTGTQYF
d_call: -; v_call: TRBV15; j_call: TRBJ1-1; clone_size: -; cdr3_nt: TGTGCCACCAGCAGAGATCCGAACACTGAAGCTTTCTTT; cdr3_aa: CATSRDPNTEAFF
d_call: TRBD1; v_call: TRBV20-1; j_call: TRBJ2-5; clone_size: -; cdr3_nt: TGCAGTGCCCCTGACAGGGGCCAAGAGACCCAGTACTTC; cdr3_aa: CSAPDRGQETQYF
d_call: -; v_call: TRBV19; j_call: TRBJ1-1; clone_size: -; cdr3_nt: TGTGCCAGTATCCGACGAGGGGAGTGGGGTCTGAACACTGAAGCTTTCTTT; cdr3_aa: CASIRRGEWGLNTEAFF
d_call: TRBD2; v_call: TRBV20-1; j_call: TRBJ2-7; clone_size: once; cdr3_nt: TGCAGTGCTAGAGGACTAGCCGCCTACGAGCAGTACTTC; cdr3_aa: CSARGLAAYEQYF
d_call: -; v_call: TRBV18; j_call: TRBJ1-4; clone_size: -; cdr3_nt: TGTGCCAGCTCACGAGGTCTTAATGAAAAACTGTTTTTT; cdr3_aa: CASSRGLNEKLFF
d_call: TRBD1; v_call: TRBV19; j_call: TRBJ1-1; clone_size: -; cdr3_nt: TGTGCCAGTAGCGGGACAGGGGCCGGCCTGAAAGCTTTCTTT; cdr3_aa: CASSGTGAGLKAFF
d_call: TRBD1; v_call: TRBV15; j_call: TRBJ1-5; clone_size: -; cdr3_nt: TGTGCCACCAGCGGAGGGGACAGGGCCAATCAGCCCCAGCATTTT; cdr3_aa: CATSGGDRANQPQHF
d_call: -; v_call: TRBV9; j_call: TRBJ2-1; clone_size: -; cdr3_nt: TGTGCCAGCAGCCTAGCTGAGAATGAGCAGTTCTTC; cdr3_aa: CASSLAENEQFF
d_call: -; v_call: TRBV12-3/TRBV12-4; j_call: TRBJ1-4; clone_size: -; cdr3_nt: TGTGCCAGCAGTCCCGGGGGGTTAAGGGAAAAACTGTTTTTT; cdr3_aa: CASSPGGLREKLFF
d_call: TRBD2; v_call: TRBV5-1; j_call: TRBJ2-1; clone_size: -; cdr3_nt: TGCGCCAGCAGCCTGGGGACTAGCGGGAGCTACAATGAGCAGTTCTTC; cdr3_aa: CASSLGTSGSYNEQFF
d_call: -; v_call: TRBV5-1; j_call: TRBJ2-6; clone_size: -; cdr3_nt: TGCGCCAGCAGCTTGGCCCAGCGTTTAGCTGGGGCCAACGTCCTGACTTTC; cdr3_aa: CASSLAQRLAGANVLTF
d_call: -; v_call: TRBV29-1; j_call: TRBJ1-1; clone_size: -; cdr3_nt: TGCAGCGGGCAAGTAACTGAAGCTTTCTTT; cdr3_aa: CSGQVTEAFF
d_call: TRBD2; v_call: TRBV20-1; j_call: TRBJ2-7; clone_size: -; cdr3_nt: TGCAGTGCCCAGACTAGCGGGAGCTACGAGCAGTACTTC; cdr3_aa: CSAQTSGSYEQYF
d_call: TRBD1; v_call: TRBV9; j_call: TRBJ1-1; clone_size: few; cdr3_nt: TGTGCCAGCAGCGTAGAATCCCCGACAGGGAAAGCTTTCTTT; cdr3_aa: CASSVESPTGKAFF
d_call: -; v_call: TRBV4-1; j_call: TRBJ2-5; clone_size: -; cdr3_nt: TGCGCCAGCAGCCAATATTTCAACAGGTTGCAAGAGACCCAGTACTTC; cdr3_aa: CASSQYFNRLQETQYF
d_call: -; v_call: TRBV20-1; j_call: TRBJ1-5; clone_size: -; cdr3_nt: TGCAGTGCTAGAGAAGGACAATCAGGCAATCAGCCCCAGCATTTT; cdr3_aa: CSAREGQSGNQPQHF
d_call: TRBD2; v_call: TRBV27; j_call: TRBJ2-7; clone_size: -; cdr3_nt: TGTGCCAGCAGAAGAGCGGGAGTGGTTCCGCGGAGTAGCGAGCAGTACTTC; cdr3_aa: CASRRAGVVPRSSEQYF
d_call: -; v_call: TRBV2; j_call: TRBJ2-7; clone_size: once; cdr3_nt: TGTGCCGGGAGACTAGACTCCTACGAGCAGTACTTC; cdr3_aa: CAGRLDSYEQYF
d_call: TRBD2; v_call: TRBV29-1; j_call: TRBJ2-1; clone_size: -; cdr3_nt: TGCAGCGTCTTCAAGCGGGAGGGCCGGGTAAAGTTCTTC; cdr3_aa: CSVFKREGRVKFF
d_call: -; v_call: TRBV5-1; j_call: TRBJ1-4; clone_size: -; cdr3_nt: TGCGCCAGCAGCCGGGAGGGGAGTTTTGAAAAACTGTTTTTT; cdr3_aa: CASSREGSFEKLFF
d_call: -; v_call: TRBV7-2; j_call: TRBJ1-1; clone_size: -; cdr3_nt: TGTGCCAGCAGCTTAATCTTCGGAGGGGCAACTGAAGCTTTCTTT; cdr3_aa: CASSLIFGGATEAFF
d_call: -; v_call: TRBV30; j_call: TRBJ2-7; clone_size: -; cdr3_nt: TGTGCCTCCTCGGGCCCGACAGCCGACGAGCAGTACTTC; cdr3_aa: CASSGPTADEQYF
d_call: TRBD1; v_call: TRBV10-1; j_call: TRBJ1-2; clone_size: -; cdr3_nt: TGCGCCAGCAGCGCCGGACAGGGATCCTATGGCTACACCTTC; cdr3_aa: CASSAGQGSYGYTF
d_call: -; v_call: TRBV12-3/TRBV12-4; j_call: TRBJ2-7; clone_size: -; cdr3_nt: TGTGCCAGCAGTTGGTTGTCCGACCCCTACGAGCAGTACTTC; cdr3_aa: CASSWLSDPYEQYF
d_call: -; v_call: TRBV7-2; j_call: TRBJ1-1; clone_size: -; cdr3_nt: TGTGCCAGCAGTAAACAAGGGGTACTGAACACTGAAGCTTTCTTT; cdr3_aa: CASSKQGVLNTEAFF
d_call: -; v_call: TRBV18; j_call: TRBJ2-3; clone_size: -; cdr3_nt: TGTGCCAGCTCACCGGCGGGGCGTAAAACAGATACGCAGTATTTT; cdr3_aa: CASSPAGRKTDTQYF
d_call: -; v_call: TRBV5-6; j_call: TRBJ2-1; clone_size: -; cdr3_nt: TGTGCCAGCAGCTGGACCGTCAATGAGCAGTTCTTC; cdr3_aa: CASSWTVNEQFF
d_call: -; v_call: TRBV2; j_call: TRBJ1-1; clone_size: -; cdr3_nt: TGTGCCAGCAGTTCCTTGCGGGAAGCTTTCTTT; cdr3_aa: CASSSLREAFF
d_call: -; v_call: TRBV10-3; j_call: TRBJ1-5; clone_size: -; cdr3_nt: TGTGCCATCAGTGAGGGGGACAAACTCCATTTT; cdr3_aa: CAISEGDKLHF
d_call: -; v_call: TRBV10-1; j_call: TRBJ2-2; clone_size: -; cdr3_nt: TGCGCCACCAGAAGGGCCCCGAACACCGGGGAGCTGTTTTTT; cdr3_aa: CATRRAPNTGELFF
d_call: -; v_call: TRBV12-3/TRBV12-4; j_call: TRBJ1-1; clone_size: -; cdr3_nt: TGTGCCAGCAGTTTAGTTCAGGGCTCGCTCACTGAAGCTTTCTTT; cdr3_aa: CASSLVQGSLTEAFF
d_call: TRBD2; v_call: TRBV5-4; j_call: TRBJ2-5; clone_size: -; cdr3_nt: TGTGCCAGCAGCTTGCCTAGCGGGATGTATGATACCCAGTACTTC; cdr3_aa: CASSLPSGMYDTQYF
d_call: TRBD1; v_call: TRBV27; j_call: TRBJ2-1; clone_size: -; cdr3_nt: TGTGCCAGCAGTTTGACAGGGTACTCCTACAATGAGCAGTTCTTC; cdr3_aa: CASSLTGYSYNEQFF
d_call: -; v_call: TRBV2; j_call: TRBJ2-7; clone_size: -; cdr3_nt: TGTGCCAGCGTGGATACCTTTCACTACGAGCAGTACTTC; cdr3_aa: CASVDTFHYEQYF
d_call: TRBD1; v_call: TRBV5-1; j_call: TRBJ2-1; clone_size: -; cdr3_nt: TGCGCCAGCAGTCAGGGGGACAGCAATAATGAGCAGTTCTTC; cdr3_aa: CASSQGDSNNEQFF
d_call: -; v_call: TRBV2; j_call: TRBJ2-2; clone_size: once; cdr3_nt: TGTGCCAGCAGGCCTAGCGCCGGGGAGCTGTTTTTT; cdr3_aa: CASRPSAGELFF
d_call: TRBD1; v_call: TRBV2; j_call: TRBJ1-1; clone_size: -; cdr3_nt: TGTGCCAGCAGTCGGGACAGGGGGCCGACTGAAGCTTTCTTT; cdr3_aa: CASSRDRGPTEAFF
d_call: -; v_call: TRBV30; j_call: TRBJ2-3; clone_size: -; cdr3_nt: TGTGCCTGGAGTCGGGGGTTAAGCACAGATACGCAGTATTTT; cdr3_aa: CAWSRGLSTDTQYF
d_call: -; v_call: TRBV9; j_call: TRBJ1-1; clone_size: -; cdr3_nt: TGTGCCAGCAGCGTAGACTGGAACACTGAAGCTTTCTTT; cdr3_aa: CASSVDWNTEAFF
d_call: TRBD2; v_call: TRBV20-1; j_call: TRBJ2-5; clone_size: -; cdr3_nt: TGCAGTGCGCGGGGGAGTGGTGAGACCCAGTACTTC; cdr3_aa: CSARGSGETQYF
d_call: -; v_call: TRBV2; j_call: TRBJ2-5; clone_size: -; cdr3_nt: TGTGCCAGCAGTTTGACGGAGACCCAGTACTTC; cdr3_aa: CASSLTETQYF